This passage covers 20 T cell receptor beta chains from one sample sequenced in a study of radiotherapy plus CTLA-4 blockade in lung cancer. The repertoire was sequenced with immunoSEQ multiplex PCR; TCRdb's copy has only in-frame clones and lacks some. In the table there are about 12,000 clones, approximately 79% of which are singletons. Sequenced here: peripheral blood, sampled from a patient treated with radiotherapy plus ipilimumab. The receptors originated from a human donor with non-small cell lung cancer that progressed on radiotherapy plus ipilimumab.

This chain links TRBV27 with TRBJ2-7, with 8 bases aligning to TRBD1. CDR3 length: 14 residues. J gave up 5 bases and V 6 bases, and 9 bases lay outside the gene matches. The V gene's germline CDR1 is MNHEY and CDR2 SMNVEV (reference sequence). CDR3 bases: TGTGCCAGCAGGCTATCGACAGGGGCCGACGAGCAGTACTTC. Translation: CASRLSTGADEQYF.

This clone was observed a handful of times. This rearrangement joins TRBV6-5 to TRBJ2-7; 8 bases map to TRBD1. V shed 7 bases, J shed 6 bases, and the junction held 5 bases outside the gene matches. CDR3 length equals 12 residues. CDR1 is MNHEY and CDR2 is SVGAGI in the germline V gene. The CDR3 DNA reads as TGTGCCAGCACCGAAACAGGGGGCGAGCAGTACTTC. It encodes CASTETGGEQYF.

The chain uses TRBV5-1 and TRBJ1-6; D is uncertain. CDR1 and CDR2 (germline): SGHRS, YFSETQ. V shed 0 bases and J shed 10 bases, with 17 bases lying between them. The CDR3 spans 16 residues. This CDR3 is CASSLAGGGQVSPLHF. The CDR3, as DNA: TGCGCCAGCAGCTTGGCGGGCGGAGGGCAGGTCTCACCCCTCCACTTT.

The chain has TRBV28 and TRBJ2-3, with D perhaps being TRBD1 or TRBD2 (5 bases each). The germline gives CDR1 MDHEN, CDR2 SYDVKM. The CDR3 spans 16 residues. V was clipped by 5 bases and J by 3 bases, with 18 bases between them. CDR3 amino acids: CASSPPWDAVTDTQYF. The CDR3 nucleotides read TGTGCCAGCAGTCCACCTTGGGACGCTGTGACAGATACGCAGTATTTT.

Only one count was recorded for this clone. The V gene is TRBV2, the J gene TRBJ1-6; D is unclear. Germline CDR1 is SNHLY and CDR2 is FYNNEI. The length of the CDR3 is 15 residues. The V end lost 1 base, the J end lost 0 bases, and 4 bases lay between the germline ends. Written as DNA, the CDR3 is TGTGCCAGCAGTGAAGTTCGCTCCTATAATTCACCCCTCCACTTT. It is translated as CASSEVRSYNSPLHF.

The V and J genes are TRBV28 and TRBJ2-3; D may be TRBD1 (6 bases). This CDR3 has 17 residues. The germline V gene encodes CDR1 MDHEN and CDR2 SYDVKM. The V and J ends lost 5 bases and 0 bases respectively, with 18 bases between them. The CDR3 DNA follows: TGTGCCAGCAGTCCCTTAGGGGGTCCGTCTAGCACAGATACGCAGTATTTT. Its protein product is CASSPLGGPSSTDTQYF.

The rearrangement joins TRBV12-5 to TRBJ1-1; D is possibly TRBD1 (5 bases). Trimming took off 4 bases at V and 6 bases at J, with 18 bases between the two ends. This CDR3 has 15 amino acids. Germline values: CDR1 LGHNT, CDR2 FRNRAP. Here the CDR3 DNA reads TGTGCTAGTGGTTCGGCCGGGGCAGGCGGGGCTGAAGCTTTCTTT. As protein: CASGSAGAGGAEAFF.

The V call is TRBV27, the J call TRBJ2-7; D may be TRBD1 or TRBD2 (5 bases each). The germline gives CDR1 MNHEY, CDR2 SMNVEV (reference sequence). The CDR3 consists of 13 residues. The V end lost 4 bases, the J end lost 3 bases, and 10 bases lay between the germline ends. The chain's CDR3 is CASSSRDGYEQYF. The CDR3 DNA is TGTGCCAGCAGTTCCCGGGACGGCTACGAGCAGTACTTC.

This clone was seen only once. The rearrangement joins TRBV6-1 to TRBJ2-1; 9 bases map to TRBD1. The V gene's germline CDR1 is MNHNS and CDR2 SASEGT. With V trimmed by 0 bases and J by 5 bases, 8 bases remained unmatched. This CDR3 contains 17 residues. This CDR3 is CASSEAFWTGEDNEQFF. The CDR3 DNA reads as TGTGCCAGCAGTGAAGCGTTTTGGACAGGGGAGGACAATGAGCAGTTCTTC.

This clone occurred once. V is TRBV18 and J is TRBJ2-7, with D perhaps being TRBD1 or TRBD2 (5 bases each). The CDR3 is 13 residues long. The germline V gene has CDR1 KGHSH and CDR2 LQKENI. Trimming cost V 8 bases and J 1 base, with 12 bases left between them. This chain's CDR3 is CASTVGVSYEQYF. The CDR3 nucleotides are TGTGCCAGCACGGTGGGGGTATCCTACGAGCAGTACTTC. The whole variable domain, remainder taken from reference TRBV18 and TRBJ2-7, is NAGVMQNPRHLVRRRGQEARLRCSPMKGHSHVYWYRQLPEEGLKFMVYLQKENIIDESGMPKERFSAEFPKEGPSILRIQQVVRGDSAAYFCASTVGVSYEQYFGPGTRLTVT.

The chain recombines TRBV6-6 with TRBJ2-7; D might be TRBD2 (5 bases). Trimming pared 4 bases from V and 0 bases from J, leaving 10 bases between. The CDR3 is 14 residues long. CDR1 MNHNY and CDR2 SVGAGI come from the germline V gene (reference sequence). CDR3 nucleotides: TGTGCCAGCAGTTTCGGAGGTAGCTCCTACGAGCAGTACTTC. Amino acid sequence: CASSFGGSSYEQYF.

The J gene is TRBJ2-4, the V gene TRBV7-2, with TRBD2 matching 7 bases. The CDR3 has 16 amino acids. Germline trimming cut 1 base from V and 0 bases from J; bases unmatched to any gene: 3. Looked up from germline, CDR1 is SGHTA and CDR2 is FQGNSA. In DNA form, the CDR3 reads TGTGCCAGCAGCTTAGATGGGACTATAGCCAAAAACATTCAGTACTTC. It encodes CASSLDGTIAKNIQYF. Together with reference TRBV7-2 and TRBJ2-4, the CDR3 gives the full variable domain: GAGVSQSPSNKVTEKGKDVELRCDPISGHTALYWYRQSLGQGLEFLIYFQGNSAPDKSGLPSDRFSAERTGGSVSTLTIQRTQQEDSAVYLCASSLDGTIAKNIQYFGAGTRLSVL.

The genes are TRBV2 and TRBJ1-3, with D hard to call. From germline, CDR1 is SNHLY and CDR2 FYNNEI. V was trimmed by 5 bases and J by 4 bases, leaving 24 bases between them. This CDR3 contains 18 residues. CDR3 amino acids: CASSPVVGGVEFGNTIYF. CDR3 DNA sequence: TGTGCCAGCAGTCCAGTGGTCGGCGGGGTTGAGTTCGGAAACACCATATATTTT.

This chain connects TRBV7-2 to TRBJ2-7; TRBD1 agrees at 7 bases. The CDR3 has 19 amino acids. J was trimmed by 5 bases and V by 3 bases; bases with no gene match: 22. Germline V gene data show CDR1 as SGHTA and CDR2 as FQGNSA. The CDR3 coding sequence is TGTGCCAGCAGCTTCGACTGGGAAGGGGGCCCCCTTCCTGTCGACGAGCAGTACTTC. It specifies CASSFDWEGGPLPVDEQYF.

V and J are TRBV4-2 and TRBJ2-3; 14 bases map to TRBD2. The V gene's germline CDR1 is LGHNA and CDR2 YNFKEQ. The V segment lost 1 base and the J segment 4 bases; nucleotides outside the gene matches: 4. CDR3 size: 17 residues. The chain's CDR3 is CASSQGTSGGLPDTQYF. As DNA, the CDR3 is TGTGCCAGCAGCCAAGGGACTAGCGGGGGGCTGCCAGATACGCAGTATTTT.

CDR3 DNA sequence: TGCAGCGTTGAAGAGACAGTCTATGGCTACACCTTC. Encoded protein: CSVEETVYGYTF. The chain carries TRBV29-1 and TRBJ1-2; possible D gene TRBD1, 5 bases. V was pared by 0 bases and J by 4 bases, with 6 bases between. Germline-derived CDR1 and CDR2 are SQVTM and ANQGSEA. The length of the CDR3 is 12 residues.

J is TRBJ1-4 and V is TRBV12-5; D remains ambiguous. This CDR3 comprises 17 residues. The germline CDR1 and CDR2 sequences are LGHNT and FRNRAP. V was cut by 3 bases and J by 8 bases, with 22 bases left in between. In DNA form, the CDR3 reads TGTGCTAGTGGTTTAGTAGGGCCTCTGCTAGGAGGGGAAAAACTGTTTTTT. This translates into CASGLVGPLLGGEKLFF.

The J gene is TRBJ1-2, the V gene TRBV11-1; D not certain. The germline V gene encodes CDR1 SGHAT and CDR2 FQDESV (reference sequence). This CDR3 has 15 amino acids. V gave up 1 base and J gave up 1 base, with 10 bases separating them. The CDR3 spells CASSLGAQINYGYTF. The DNA of the CDR3 is TGTGCCAGCAGCTTAGGAGCTCAGATTAACTATGGCTACACCTTC.

This clone was recorded a few times. This chain connects TRBV6-4 to TRBJ1-2, with 11 bases fitting TRBD1. The CDR3 consists of 13 residues. Germline CDR1 MRHNA, CDR2 SNTAGT. V gave up 5 bases and J gave up 7 bases; unmatched junction bases: 3. Here the CDR3 DNA reads TGTGCCAGCAGTATTGGGACAGGGGGTGGCTACACCTTC. This encodes CASSIGTGGGYTF.

The chain combines TRBV6-5 with TRBJ2-5; 11 nucleotides match TRBD2. This CDR3 is 14 amino acids long. The junction had 6 bases not matched to a gene; V was cut back by 10 bases and J by 2 bases. CDR1 is MNHEY and CDR2 is SVGAGI in the germline V gene. This chain's CDR3 is CATRLAGTQETQYF. CDR3 DNA sequence: TGTGCCACCCGACTAGCGGGGACGCAAGAGACCCAGTACTTC.